A single sample gave rise to the 15 T cell receptor beta chains below, sequenced in a study of molecular identifiers for immune sequencing clone quantification. TCRdb recomputed calls from the PCR reads with MiXCR, one row per CDR3 protein. The repertoire holds under 650,000 distinct CDR3 sequences, with 15% to 20% as singletons. The sample taken for sequencing was naive CD8+ T cells from blood, with Jurkat cell RNA spiked in. Subset given: FACS-sorted CD8+CD4-CCR7+CD45RA+ naive T cells. All receptors derive from a human donor in good health. Some libraries in this study had Jurkat cell RNA spiked in.

This clonotype was counted ten times or more. The chain is built from TRBV7-8 and TRBJ1-2; 8 bases align to TRBD1. This CDR3 region has 15 residues. V was clipped by 2 bases and J by 8 bases; unmatched bases: 10. CDR1 and CDR2 (germline): SGHVS, FQNEAQ. The CDR3 coding sequence is TGTGCCAGCAGCTTACTGACAGGGGACCTACACGGCTACACCTTC. Residues: CASSLLTGDLHGYTF.

The chain uses TRBV4-3 and TRBJ2-2; 11 bases map to TRBD2. Germline CDR1 LGHNA, CDR2 YSLEER. The CDR3 is 15 residues long. The junction had 0 bases not matched to a gene; V was cut back by 0 bases and J by 6 bases. The CDR3 DNA reads TGCGCCAGCAGCCAAGATAGCGGGGGGGCCGGGGAGCTGTTTTTT. Amino acids: CASSQDSGGAGELFF.

At least ten counts were recorded for this clonotype. J is TRBJ2-4 and V is TRBV7-2, with 7 nucleotides matching TRBD2. The CDR3 spans 18 residues. Unmatched junction bases numbered 13, after V lost 5 bases and J lost 0 bases. Germline V gene sequence: CDR1 SGHTA, CDR2 FQGNSA. Here the CDR3 reads CASSQEILATIAKNIQYF. CDR3 nucleotides: TGTGCCAGCAGCCAAGAAATACTAGCGACCATAGCCAAAAACATTCAGTACTTC.

This clonotype was detected ten times or more. V and J are TRBV7-9 and TRBJ2-7, with TRBD2 matching 9 bases. Trimming cost V 2 bases and J 0 bases; bases outside gene matches: 11. The CDR3 covers 18 residues. Germline assignment: CDR1 SEHNR and CDR2 FQNEAQ (reference sequence). The CDR3 DNA sequence: TGTGCCAGCAGCTTACTAGCGGGGCCCACAAGCAACTCCTACGAGCAGTACTTC. Translating gives CASSLLAGPTSNSYEQYF.

As to this clonotype: A clone one base away is much larger, so this may be a read error. The J gene is TRBJ2-2, the V gene TRBV4-1; the D gene is possibly TRBD2 (5 bases). The germline CDR1 and CDR2 sequences are MGHRA and YSYEKL. The V end lost 6 bases, the J end lost 4 bases, and 21 bases lay between the germline ends. This CDR3 has 17 residues. The CDR3 DNA follows: TGCGCCAGCAGGCATGAACCGGCGCGGGCCAGCACCGGGGAGCTGTTTTTT. Translation gives CASRHEPARASTGELFF.

This clonotype was seen a few times. This chain joins TRBV6-5 and TRBJ1-1, with D tentatively TRBD1 (5 bases). CDR1 MNHEY and CDR2 SVGAGI come from the germline V gene. V was shortened by 0 bases and J by 1 base, with 9 bases between the two germline ends. This CDR3 contains 15 residues. In nucleotides, the CDR3 is TGTGCCAGCAGTTACTCATCTGGGACGAACACTGAAGCTTTCTTT. This codes for CASSYSSGTNTEAFF.

This sequence joins TRBV4-1 and TRBJ2-7; maybe TRBD2 (5 bases). Germline CDR1 and CDR2: MGHRA and YSYEKL. V lost 0 bases and J lost 1, with 10 bases in between. CDR3 length equals 15 residues. DNA for the CDR3: TGCGCCAGCAGCCAAGATGGAGGCAGGTCCTACGAGCAGTACTTC. Translated: CASSQDGGRSYEQYF.

There are many counts of this clonotype. The rearrangement links TRBV4-1 to TRBJ2-7, with D possibly matching TRBD2 (6 bases). The germline V gene encodes CDR1 MGHRA and CDR2 YSYEKL. The CDR3 loop spans 13 amino acids. V was pared by 1 base and J by 8 bases, with 12 bases between. CDR3 region: CASSQVEGPQQYF. The CDR3 DNA is TGCGCCAGCAGCCAAGTGGAGGGGCCGCAGCAGTACTTC.

In this sample, this clonotype turned up many times. The chain employs TRBV28 and TRBJ2-7; 14 bases match TRBD2. After removal of 5 bases from V and 7 bases from J, the junction contained 7 bases not matched to a gene. Germline V gene sequence: CDR1 MDHEN, CDR2 SYDVKM. The CDR3 spans 15 residues. Here the CDR3 reads CASSTGTSGSREQYF. CDR3 bases: TGTGCCAGCAGTACAGGGACTAGCGGGAGTCGTGAGCAGTACTTC. Drawing the rest from reference TRBV28 and TRBJ2-7, the complete variable domain is DVKVTQSSRYLVKRTGEKVFLECVQDMDHENMFWYRQDPGLGLRLIYFSYDVKMKEKGDIPEGYSVSREKKERFSLILESASTNQTSMYLCASSTGTSGSREQYFGPGTRLTVT.

This clonotype occurred once. A read error may explain this, as a much larger clone is one base away. The chain recombines TRBV4-1 with TRBJ2-3, with TRBD2 as a possible D gene (6 bases). Germline V CDR1 and CDR2: MGHRA, YSYEKL. CDR3 length: 15 residues. V gave up 4 bases and J gave up 4 bases, with 15 bases separating them. DNA of the CDR3: TGCGCCAGCAGCCCCGGCGGGACCATTGCAGATACGCAGTATTTT. The encoded protein is CASSPGGTIADTQYF.

This clonotype was seen many times. The V call is TRBV10-3, the J call TRBJ2-7; D may correspond to TRBD1 or TRBD2 (5 bases each). This CDR3 contains 15 residues. V lost 0 bases and J lost 0, with 9 bases in between. Germline CDR1 is ENHRY and CDR2 is SYGVKD. This chain's CDR3 is CAISESGDSSYEQYF. The CDR3 coding sequence is TGTGCCATCAGTGAGTCGGGAGACAGCTCCTACGAGCAGTACTTC.

V usage is TRBV6-5 and J usage is TRBJ2-1; 13 nucleotides match TRBD2. CDR1 is MNHEY and CDR2 is SVGAGI in the germline V gene. The trim removed 7 bases at V and 6 bases at J, leaving 6 bases unmatched. The CDR3 runs 15 residues. As DNA, the CDR3 is TGTGCCAGCAAACAACTAGCGGGAGGGAGCAATGAGCAGTTCTTC. Protein product: CASKQLAGGSNEQFF.

This clonotype was observed at least ten times. CDR3 in amino acids: CASSGDFVYSNQPQHF. The CDR3, as DNA: TGTGCCAGCAGTGGGGATTTTGTCTATAGCAATCAGCCCCAGCATTTT. The chain recombines TRBV2 with TRBJ1-5; the D is unclear. The V end lost 4 bases, the J end lost 0 bases, and 13 bases lay between the germline ends. CDR3 length: 16 amino acids. CDR1 SNHLY and CDR2 FYNNEI come from the germline V gene.

Points on this clonotype: One end of the junction varies from germline; a read error may be responsible. The chain links TRBV18 to TRBJ2-7; 8 nucleotides agree with TRBD2. This CDR3 comprises 13 residues. Germline values: CDR1 KGHSH, CDR2 LQKENI. The CDR3 DNA sequence: TGTGCCAGCGCGGGGGGAGGACGTCGGTTTTGGAACTTC. Protein: CASAGGGRRFWNF.

A note on this clonotype: Just one base apart from a much larger clone, this may be a read error. This sequence joins TRBV4-2 and TRBJ2-7, with TRBD2 as a possible D gene (6 bases). CDR3 size: 15 residues. Per the germline V gene, CDR1 is LGHNA and CDR2 is YNFKEQ. Trimming took off 4 bases at V and 3 bases at J, with 16 bases between the two ends. CDR3 protein: CASSPSDVGDYEQYF. For the CDR3, the DNA is TGTGCCAGCAGCCCTAGCGATGTCGGGGACTACGAGCAGTACTTC.